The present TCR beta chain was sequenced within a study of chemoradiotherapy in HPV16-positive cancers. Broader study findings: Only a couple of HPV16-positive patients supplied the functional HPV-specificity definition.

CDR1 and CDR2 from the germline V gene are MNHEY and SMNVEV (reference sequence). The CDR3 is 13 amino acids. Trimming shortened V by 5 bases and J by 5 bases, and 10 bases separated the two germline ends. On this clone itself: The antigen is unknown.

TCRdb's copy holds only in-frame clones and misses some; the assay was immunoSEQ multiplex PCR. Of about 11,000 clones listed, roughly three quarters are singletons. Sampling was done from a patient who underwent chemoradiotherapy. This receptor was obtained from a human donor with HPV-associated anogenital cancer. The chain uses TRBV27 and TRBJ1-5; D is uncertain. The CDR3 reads CASSPEGDQPQHF. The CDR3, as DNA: TGTGCCAGCAGTCCGGAGGGAGATCAGCCCCAGCATTTT.